These T cell receptor beta chains were read from a single sample in a study of blood T cell repertoires in COVID-19. Profiled with immunoSEQ multiplex PCR; TCRdb holds only in-frame clones, not every one. In the table there are 95,000 to 100,000 clones, about 80% of which are singletons. The sample taken for sequencing was peripheral blood. The receptors come from a man aged 65-85 years with acute or convalescent COVID-19. CDR3s include the opening cysteine and the closing phenylalanine or tryptophan.

j_call	v_call	cdr3_aa
TRBJ2-1	TRBV29-1	CSVEDRGTGRGREQFF
TRBJ1-4	TRBV7-9	CASSNQQGSINEKLFF
TRBJ1-6	TRBV5-1	CATRPDGTENSPLHF
TRBJ1-1	TRBV25-1	CASSVINQGGNTEAFF
TRBJ1-2	TRBV6-5	CASRPQGLDGYTF
TRBJ2-1	TRBV28	CASSSVGGIHNEQFF
TRBJ2-1	TRBV7-3	CASSSPSGRAAHEQFF
TRBJ2-1	TRBV7-9	CASSPWTAQNYNEQFF
TRBJ1-2	TRBV3-1/TRBV3-2	CASSHTGEGYGYTF
TRBJ1-1	TRBV7-9	CASSARQSQTEAFF
TRBJ2-7	TRBV11-1	CASSLAQIEQYF
TRBJ2-3	TRBV7-2	CASSLGTGRTNTDTQYF
TRBJ1-5	TRBV10-2	CASWDRTNQPQHF
TRBJ2-2	TRBV18	CASSPGQTNTGELFF
TRBJ2-7	TRBV7-2	CASSSSGRSYEQYF
TRBJ2-7	TRBV10-2	CASRMGQGAYEQYF
TRBJ2-7	TRBV28	CASSLGTGAFSEQYF
TRBJ1-1	TRBV11-2	CASSPNTVNTEAFF
TRBJ2-3	TRBV27	CASSFQSGSTTDTQYF
TRBJ1-5	TRBV7-2	CASSLRTGTGDQPQHF
TRBJ2-3	TRBV10-3	CASSPSGGYTDTQYF
TRBJ1-2	TRBV18	CASSPAGGDYGYTF
TRBJ2-7	TRBV5-1	CASSLEEVNQYF
TRBJ1-1	TRBV28	CASTTGTRGTEAFF
TRBJ1-1	TRBV5-1	CASRAVPGTEAFF
TRBJ2-4	TRBV18	CASSPQEGPAKNIQYF
TRBJ1-2	TRBV5-6	CASSPGNYGYTF
TRBJ2-7	TRBV6-5	CASKQGVHEQYF
TRBJ1-1	TRBV18	CASSPSRDQEAFF
TRBJ1-6	TRBV28	CASSTTLGQVLDTYNSPLHF
TRBJ1-1	TRBV3-1/TRBV3-2	CASSQDKGLQAFF
TRBJ2-2	TRBV5-1	CASSLLSTGFTGELFF
TRBJ1-3	TRBV15	CATSTQGLGNTIYF
TRBJ1-4	TRBV6-6	CASSYSVKGAEKLFF
TRBJ2-2	TRBV11-3	CASSPPGGDTGELFF
TRBJ1-3	TRBV19	CASGTGARNTIYF
TRBJ2-7	TRBV5-5	CASSWGGTSSYYEQYF
TRBJ2-1	TRBV29-1	CSVDIRASGIGEQFF
TRBJ2-1	TRBV18	CASSPPRTGRQVNEQFF
TRBJ1-5	TRBV12-3/TRBV12-4	CASSGGNQPQHF
TRBJ2-4	TRBV2	CASSEALGAGASQNIQYF
TRBJ1-6	TRBV6-5	CASSYDEGANSPLHF
TRBJ2-3	TRBV6-1	CASSEAGTSATDTQYF
TRBJ2-3	TRBV5-1	CASSGNVAGGPTDTQYF
TRBJ1-1	TRBV6-5	CASSLDNRGNTEAFF
TRBJ1-5	TRBV28	CASSLWGGKQPQHF
TRBJ2-1	TRBV6-6	CASTNLAGGPAPQFF
TRBJ1-1	TRBV5-1	CASSLGLNTEAFF
TRBJ1-1	TRBV14	CASSQDRNTEAFF
TRBJ2-1	TRBV6-5	CASKGRGDEQFF
TRBJ1-4	TRBV7-6	CASSREATNEKLFF
TRBJ2-7	TRBV27	CASSLRGRDYEQYF
TRBJ2-7	TRBV9	CASSVGTGGSYEQYF
TRBJ2-3	TRBV5-1	CASFLRGGSTDTQYF